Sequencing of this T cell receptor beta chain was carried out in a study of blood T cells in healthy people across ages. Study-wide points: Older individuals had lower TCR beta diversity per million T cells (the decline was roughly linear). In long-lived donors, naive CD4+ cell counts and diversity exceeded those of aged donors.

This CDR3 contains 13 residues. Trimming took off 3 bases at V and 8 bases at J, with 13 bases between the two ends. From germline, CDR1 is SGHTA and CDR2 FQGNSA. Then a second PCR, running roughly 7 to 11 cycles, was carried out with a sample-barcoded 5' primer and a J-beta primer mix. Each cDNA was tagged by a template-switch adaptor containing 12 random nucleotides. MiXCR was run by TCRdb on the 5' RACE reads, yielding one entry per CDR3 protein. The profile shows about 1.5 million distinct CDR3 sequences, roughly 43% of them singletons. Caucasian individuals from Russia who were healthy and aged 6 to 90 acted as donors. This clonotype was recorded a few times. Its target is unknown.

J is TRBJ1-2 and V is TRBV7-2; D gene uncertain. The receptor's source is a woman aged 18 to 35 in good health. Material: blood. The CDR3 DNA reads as TGTGCCAGCAGCTTGGGGAGGAATCAAGGCTACACCTTC. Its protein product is CASSLGRNQGYTF.